What follows are 25 T cell receptor beta chains derived from one specimen sequenced in a study of molecular identifiers for immune sequencing clone quantification. TCRdb reanalysed the PCR reads using MiXCR and keeps one entry per CDR3 protein. The data contain nearly 650,000 distinct CDR3 sequences, less than 30% of them singletons. Input material: naive CD8+ T cells from blood, with Jurkat cell RNA spiked in. Subset denoted: FACS-sorted CD8+CD4-CCR7+CD45RA+ naive T cells. The receptors were sampled from a human donor in good health. Some libraries in this study had Jurkat cell RNA spiked in.

This clonotype was seen only a few times. The chain uses TRBV4-1 and TRBJ1-1; D perhaps matches TRBD1 (5 bases). From germline, CDR1 is MGHRA and CDR2 YSYEKL. The ends were cut back, 4 bases at V and 12 bases at J, with 15 bases in the middle. This CDR3 spans 12 amino acids. This CDR3 reads CASSLGGTRTFF. CDR3 in DNA: TGCGCCAGCAGCCTCGGGGGGACGAGAACTTTCTTT.

This clonotype was seen a few times. The chain combines TRBV7-9 with TRBJ2-7; D uncertain. The V gene lost 3 bases and the J gene lost 2 bases, with 8 bases spanning the gap. The CDR3 has 13 residues. The V gene's germline CDR1 is SEHNR and CDR2 FQNEAQ (reference sequence). As DNA, the CDR3 is TGTGCCAGCAGCTTCTACAGTACCTACGAGCAGTACTTC. It translates to CASSFYSTYEQYF.

V is TRBV12-3 or TRBV12-4 and J is TRBJ2-2; the match to TRBD1 covers 8 bases. The CDR3 is 16 amino acids. With V trimmed by 9 bases and J by 1 base, 10 bases remained unmatched. The CDR3 DNA follows: TGTGCCAGTCCGGGACAGGACTATTTGAACACCGGGGAGCTGTTTTTT. It yields the protein CASPGQDYLNTGELFF.

The chain employs TRBV20-1 and TRBJ2-3; TRBD1 or TRBD2 may be the D gene (5 bases each). V was trimmed by 3 bases and J by 3 bases, leaving 19 bases between them. This CDR3 region has 16 residues. Germline loops: CDR1 DFQATT, CDR2 SNEGSKA (reference sequence). DNA of the CDR3: TGCAGTGCTAGGGGCCTTGTGGGGGAATGGACAGATACGCAGTATTTT. It yields the protein CSARGLVGEWTDTQYF.

This clonotype was counted between two and nine times. The chain carries TRBV7-9 and TRBJ2-5, with 7 bases matching TRBD1. The junction had 4 bases not matched to a gene; V was cut back by 5 bases and J by 4 bases. Germline-derived CDR1 and CDR2 are SEHNR and FQNEAQ (reference sequence). The CDR3 sequence is 13 residues long. Here the CDR3 DNA reads TGTGCCAGCAGCCCACGGGACAGAGAGACCCAGTACTTC. Amino acids: CASSPRDRETQYF.

This clonotype has at least ten counts. CDR3 sequence: CASSGGRNYEQYF. CDR3 sequence (DNA): TGCGCCAGCAGCGGAGGGCGTAACTACGAGCAGTACTTC. This sequence joins TRBV4-3 and TRBJ2-7, with D possibly TRBD2 on 6 matching bases. Trimming pared 5 bases from V and 3 bases from J, leaving 11 bases between. The germline V gene has CDR1 LGHNA and CDR2 YSLEER. This CDR3 comprises 13 residues.

This clonotype was detected ten times or more. The chain links TRBV6-6 to TRBJ1-2, with D unresolved. Germline values: CDR1 MNHNY, CDR2 SVGAGI (reference sequence). V was cut by 2 bases and J by 4 bases, with 14 bases left in between. This CDR3 spans 15 amino acids. The chain's CDR3 is CASSYESPGSYGYTF. DNA of the CDR3: TGTGCCAGCAGTTACGAGTCCCCAGGATCCTATGGCTACACCTTC.

V and J are TRBV4-3 and TRBJ2-3; TRBD2 is a possible D gene (7 bases). With 0 bases removed from V and 4 bases from J, the gap between germline ends came to 14 bases. This CDR3 comprises 16 residues. CDR1 is LGHNA, CDR2 YSLEER, per germline. The CDR3 nucleotides read TGCGCCAGCAGCCAAGATCTGAGGGGGGGGGCAGATACGCAGTATTTT. Translating gives CASSQDLRGGADTQYF.

For this clonotype: A much larger clone is a single base away; this may be a read error. The chain uses TRBV6-1 and TRBJ1-1; D uncertain. The CDR3 has 12 amino acids. The V end was cut by 6 bases, the J end by 12 bases, with 17 bases between. The V gene's germline CDR1 is MNHNS and CDR2 SASEGT. Here the CDR3 reads CASRPPGSETFF. Written as DNA, the CDR3 is TGTGCCAGCAGGCCCCCGGGGTCGGAAACTTTCTTT.

V and J are TRBV15 and TRBJ2-3; no definite D call. CDR1 is LNHNV, CDR2 YYDKDF, per germline (reference sequence). This CDR3 has 14 residues. Trimming removed 6 bases at V and 0 bases at J, with 10 bases between. CDR3 sequence reads: CATSGKASTDTQYF. For the CDR3, the DNA is TGTGCCACCAGTGGAAAGGCCAGCACAGATACGCAGTATTTT.

With respect to this clonotype: A clone one base away is much larger, so this may be a read error. The V gene is TRBV3-1, the J gene TRBJ1-5; tentative D call: TRBD1 (5 bases). The V gene's germline CDR1 is LGHDT and CDR2 YNNKEL (reference sequence). Trimming removed 7 bases from V and 2 bases from J, with 9 bases in between. The CDR3 length is 13 residues. The CDR3 loop reads CASNPGGNQPQHF. Written as DNA, the CDR3 is TGTGCCAGCAACCCGGGGGGCAATCAGCCCCAGCATTTT.

This clonotype occurred many times. The chain links TRBV30 to TRBJ2-1; 13 bases are a match to TRBD2. V lost 1 base, J lost 2 bases, and 5 bases stayed unmatched. CDR1 is GTSNPN, CDR2 SVGIG, per germline (reference sequence). The CDR3 contains 17 residues. As DNA, the CDR3 is TGTGCCTGGAGTGACCCGGGACTAGCGGGGCCCTACAATGAGCAGTTCTTC. This codes for CAWSDPGLAGPYNEQFF.

This clonotype has only a few counts. The chain combines TRBV3-1 with TRBJ1-3; D uncertain. This CDR3 is 17 amino acids long. V lost 1 base to trimming and J lost 0 bases, with 13 bases between them. The germline V gene has CDR1 LGHDT and CDR2 YNNKEL (reference sequence). This chain's CDR3 is CASSQVPRYASGNTIYF. In DNA, the CDR3 is TGTGCCAGCAGCCAAGTTCCGCGATATGCCTCTGGAAACACCATATATTTT. The full variable domain, rest sourced from reference TRBV3-1 and TRBJ1-3, is DTAVSQTPKYLVTQMGNDKSIKCEQNLGHDTMYWYKQDSKKFLKIMFSYNNKELIINETVPNRFSPKSPDKAHLNLHINSLELGDSAVYFCASSQVPRYASGNTIYFGEGSWLTVV.

This clonotype was seen ten or more times. The chain is built from TRBV5-4 and TRBJ2-3, with D possibly matching TRBD1 (5 bases). The CDR3 has 18 amino acids. CDR1 is SGHNT, CDR2 YYREEE, per germline (reference sequence). Trimming removed 1 base at V and 4 bases at J, with 22 bases between. The CDR3: CASSLSDSVRAKADTQYF. The CDR3, as DNA: TGTGCCAGCAGCTTGAGTGATTCAGTCAGGGCGAAGGCAGATACGCAGTATTTT.

The chain recombines TRBV6-2 or TRBV6-3 with TRBJ1-5; perhaps TRBD1 as D (5 bases). Trimming stripped 3 bases from V and 3 bases from J, with 24 bases between. Germline-derived CDR1 and CDR2 are MNHEY and SVGEGT. The CDR3 totals 19 residues. DNA of the CDR3: TGTGCCAGCAGTTATCCCCCCATGATCTCCCCGGGACTCAATCAGCCCCAGCATTTT. It yields the protein CASSYPPMISPGLNQPQHF.

This clonotype was seen many times. The chain is built from TRBV7-2 and TRBJ2-7, with 9 bases fitting TRBD2. The germline CDR1 and CDR2 sequences are SGHTA and FQGNSA. J was trimmed by 4 bases and V by 8 bases; bases with no gene match: 9. This CDR3 has 14 residues. The CDR3 region has the DNA TGTGCCAGCCGGCCTAGCGGGGTCGGGTACGAGCAGTACTTC. Protein: CASRPSGVGYEQYF.

The CDR3 bases are TGTGCCAGCAGTCTGACAGCCCTTAAGGCCTACGAGCAGTACTTC. Translated: CASSLTALKAYEQYF. The V and J genes are TRBV27 and TRBJ2-7; perhaps TRBD1 as D (5 bases). The CDR3 contains 15 residues. Germline V CDR1 and CDR2: MNHEY, SMNVEV (reference sequence). V was cut by 5 bases and J by 2 bases, with 16 bases left in between.

Remarks on this clonotype: At one boundary the junction diverges from the germline segment, which might be a read error. This chain uses TRBV20-1 with TRBJ2-7; the D call may be TRBD1 or TRBD2 (5 bases each). CDR1 is DFQATT, CDR2 SNEGSKA, per germline (reference sequence). The CDR3 has 13 amino acids. CDR3 in amino acids: CSTSSGTTYEQYF. The DNA of the CDR3 is TGCAGTACTAGTTCCGGGACGACCTACGAGCAGTACTTC.

This clonotype has more than one count but fewer than ten. The gene calls are TRBV6-6 and TRBJ2-7; TRBD1 agrees at 8 bases. CDR1 MNHNY and CDR2 SVGAGI come from the germline V gene (reference sequence). The junction had 13 bases not matched to a gene; V was cut back by 0 bases and J by 0 bases. There are 19 residues in the CDR3. CDR3 DNA sequence: TGTGCCAGCAGTTACTCCGTCCTCTTGGACAGGGCCCACTCCTACGAGCAGTACTTC. Amino acid sequence: CASSYSVLLDRAHSYEQYF.

This clonotype was detected many times. The rearrangement uses TRBV6-2 or TRBV6-3 and TRBJ1-1; D unresolved. The CDR3 spans 13 residues. With 6 bases removed from V and 3 bases from J, the gap between germline ends came to 11 bases. Germline V gene sequence: CDR1 MNHEY, CDR2 SVGEGT. The CDR3 sequence is CASRLLGDTEAFF. CDR3 in DNA: TGTGCCAGCAGACTACTCGGGGACACTGAAGCTTTCTTT.

This clonotype was seen a few times. Since a much larger clone is just one base distant, this may be a read error. This CDR3 fails to terminate in the conserved phenylalanine or tryptophan, so it likely reflects a read error. The genes are TRBV2 and TRBJ1-1, with D maybe TRBD1 (5 bases). The CDR3 is 13 residues long. V was shortened by 4 bases and J by 3 bases, with 9 bases between the two germline ends. Germline CDR1 SNHLY, CDR2 FYNNEI. CDR3 bases: TGTGCCAGCAGTGCCCAGGGAGACACTGAAGCTTTCCTT. Encoded protein: CASSAQGDTEAFL.

This clonotype was picked up many times. V and J are TRBV20-1 and TRBJ1-4; D ambiguous. The CDR3 length is 14 residues. Trimming stripped 0 bases from V and 0 bases from J, with 5 bases between. Germline V gene data show CDR1 as DFQATT and CDR2 as SNEGSKA (reference sequence). CDR3 DNA sequence: TGCAGTGCTAGAGACAGTACAACTAATGAAAAACTGTTTTTT. This gives the protein CSARDSTTNEKLFF.

V is TRBV27 and J is TRBJ2-7, with D unresolved. V gave up 3 bases and J gave up 6 bases, with 12 bases separating them. The CDR3 is made up of 13 amino acids. Germline CDR1 reads MNHEY; CDR2 reads SMNVEV (reference sequence). The CDR3 coding sequence is TGTGCCAGCAGTTTCCACCAGGCACCCGAGCAGTACTTC. Translating gives CASSFHQAPEQYF.

This clonotype was seen only a few times. CDR3 bases: TGTGCCAGCACCCCAGGAGGGGCGGACGAGCAGTACTTC. Its protein is CASTPGGADEQYF. The chain combines TRBV5-4 with TRBJ2-7, with D perhaps TRBD2 (6 bases). CDR3 length equals 13 residues. Germline-derived CDR1 and CDR2 are SGHNT and YYREEE (reference sequence). Trimming left V 6 bases short and J 5 bases short, with 15 bases between.

V and J are TRBV27 and TRBJ1-6; TRBD1 matches at 7 bases. The CDR3 length is 15 residues. Germline loops: CDR1 MNHEY, CDR2 SMNVEV (reference sequence). The J segment lost 6 bases and the V segment lost 5 bases, leaving 7 bases of the junction unmatched. The CDR3 bases are TGTGCCAGCAGTCCCCGACAGGGAACTAATTCACCCCTCCACTTT. It yields the protein CASSPRQGTNSPLHF.